This TCR beta chain was recorded in a study of T cell changes during pregnancy in multiple sclerosis. Method: immunoSEQ multiplex PCR; TCRdb's copy keeps in-frame clones and lacks some. This sample carries 40,000 to 45,000 clones, around 94% of them seen once, and the ten largest clones take less than 2%. The V and J ends lost 3 bases and 3 bases respectively, with 9 bases between them. CDR1 and CDR2 (germline): MDHEN, SYDVKM. This CDR3 spans 13 amino acids. V and J are TRBV28 and TRBJ2-7, with D hard to call. Here the sequenced sample was peripheral blood, taken in the third trimester of pregnancy. This sequence originates from a female donor with multiple sclerosis, enrolled in a pregnancy study. Here the CDR3 DNA reads TGTGCCAGCAGTTTCGGTTCGGGCTACGAGCAGTACTTC. Translated, it gives CASSFGSGYEQYF.